The subject of this entry is one T cell receptor (beta chain). This clonotype has a handful of counts. Its antigen is not yet known. Per-base quality was not reported, and no clone a single base away is much larger than it. V is cut by 0 bases and J by 3 bases, and the space between the germline ends is 9 bases. The germline V gene sets CDR1 to SGHDT and CDR2 to YYEEEE. The CDR3 starts with the cysteine, ends with the phenylalanine, and has 14 residues. Only the CDR3 DNA stays, 42 bases, in frame from base 1. This entry is derived from a study of blood T cells in healthy people across ages (dated by TCRdb to about 2015). Context from the whole study: In model experiments, template switching captured about one uniquely barcoded TCR beta cDNA molecule for every two T cells. The study measured age-related changes in TCR beta repertoire diversity using deep sequencing normalized with unique cDNA molecular identifiers. Four age groups were formed from the donors: young (average about 17 years), middle-aged (roughly 38), aged (roughly 59) and long-lived (about 75). To avoid experimental bias, donors of different ages were distributed randomly across sequencing lanes. The study analyzed two additional independent replicas of 1 million unique cDNA reads from the same blood draw for two donors, one aged 18 to 30 and one aged 80 or older.

The protocol used for the library was 5' RACE. The instrument given in TCRdb is Illumina HiSeq 2500. A second PCR of roughly 6 to 11 cycles was performed with a sample-barcoded 5' primer and a J-beta primer mix. Each TCR beta cDNA molecule received a unique molecular identifier from a template-switch 5' adaptor carrying 12 random nucleotides. Each sample yielded at least 3 million CDR3-containing paired-end reads. The Mint cDNA synthesis kit, primed by a TRBC-specific oligonucleotide, was used to synthesize first-strand cDNA from all RNA. After uracil-DNA glycosylase treatment, a first 18-cycle PCR used universal primers M1SS and BC2_uni_R on all cDNA. In the authors' own workflow: For normalization, 1 million high-quality reads, each with a distinct molecular identifier, were randomly selected from each sample. Reads sharing molecular identifiers were discarded rather than binned into consensus sequences. MiTCR, run with a Q25 quality threshold and the strictest error-elimination algorithm, handled CDR3 identification, clonotype clustering and error correction. A nonparametric unseen species model using Euler transformation provided a lower-bound estimate of total TCR beta diversity. The raw public data were reprocessed by TCRdb itself: fastp quality trimming at Q25, MiXCR clonotype calling, in-frame beta chains only. Each CDR3 protein gets just one entry, which takes the most common genes and DNA from the rows behind it. These V and J calls derive from TCRdb rather than the authors' analysis. Counted in this sample were fewer than 750,000 distinct CDR3 sequences; 40% to 50% of them appeared once. Around 25% of the sample is taken by the ten largest.

Donors were roughly 40 systemically healthy Caucasian individuals from Russia aged roughly 6 to 95 years. Roughly 10 milliliters of peripheral blood were drawn from each donor into EDTA-treated Vacutainer tubes. Ficoll-Paque density-gradient centrifugation was used to isolate PBMCs, with at least 6 million per sample. Total RNA was extracted from PBMCs with Trizol reagent, with at least 6 micrograms obtained per sample. For every donor, an aliquot of PBMCs went through flow cytometry to measure the percentages of naive CD45RAhigh/CD27high T cells. What the study reported, not specific to this receptor: Total diversity estimates from one million sequenced T cells were considered lower bounds and underestimates. The CMV infection status of donors was not known, potentially confounding age-related changes in expanded clonotypes. The long-lived group showed more naive CD4+ T cells, fewer expanded clones and increased TCR diversity than the aged group, suggesting age selection. Conclusive comparison of naive and antigen-experienced compartments was prevented by the profiling of bulk unsorted PBMCs. There was a strong correlation between observed TCR beta diversity and the percentage of naive T cells measured by flow cytometry. Observed TCR beta diversity per million T cells fell roughly linearly with age, and a significant reduction was already apparent by age around 39.

The chain links TRBV5-6 with TRBJ1-2, and perhaps TRBD1 as D gene, on 6 matching bases. Sequenced input: blood. This TCR derives from a man at least 80 years old in good health. The DNA sequence is as follows: TGTGCCAGCAGCTTGGGGAGACAGGACTATGGCTACACCTTC. The translation is CASSLGRQDYGYTF.